The present T cell receptor (beta chain) was sequenced within a study (dated by TCRdb to 2022 to 2024). With regard to this clone: This receptor's antigen is unknown. Per-base quality was not reported, and no clone a single base away is much larger than it.

PBMCs were separated from peripheral blood, and TCR beta sequencing was performed on genomic DNA obtained from unsorted PBMCs. Findings and caveats that apply to the study as a whole: According to the authors, more investigation is needed, including longitudinal sampling and evaluation of a control group.

Survey-level sequencing on the immunoSEQ platform was used to profile TCR beta chain repertoires. As for the authors' bioinformatics: CDR3 amino acid length spectratypes and V-J pairing frequencies were compared, and repertoire diversity was measured with the inverse Simpson index. TCR beta CDR3 sequences were matched against VDJdb to annotate clonotypes specific to SARS-CoV-2, CMV, influenza A and EBV. What TCRdb holds here is the immuneACCESS table cut down to in-frame rearrangements. Part of the clones is not present; checked against another copy, under half of the missing clones reflect an unresolved V gene, and the others are unexplained. V, J and clone size are taken as reported in that table, and D and trimming were inferred from the DNA itself. The table for this sample lists tens of thousands of clones; around 95% of them were counted only once. The ten largest make up roughly 4.6% of the sample.

V loses 3 bases of germline sequence and J loses 7 bases, and the interval between the two ends is 9 bases. The CDR3, from cysteine to phenylalanine, totals 13 residues. The retained sequence is limited to the CDR3, 39 bases, with the frame set at the first base. The sequenced material came from PBMCs. Recombination connected TRBV12-3 or TRBV12-4 to TRBJ2-2; a confident D gene designation cannot be given. The TCR sequence derives from a man aged 35 to 55 with rheumatoid arthritis. The CDR3 has the sequence CASSFWVGGELFF. In nucleotides, the sequence is TGTGCCAGCAGTTTTTGGGTTGGCGGGGAGCTGTTTTTT.